The 13 T cell receptor beta chains below all came from one sample that was sequenced in a study of T cells after yellow fever vaccination (dated by TCRdb to about 2019). Library construction relied on 5' RACE. For sequencing, an Illumina HiSeq 2500 was employed. Starting from the raw public reads, TCRdb applied fastp trimming at Q25, assembled clones with MiXCR and retained in-frame beta chains. Entries that share a CDR3 protein sequence are merged under the most common genes and DNA. The sample records approximately 550,000 distinct CDR3 sequences, 15% to 20% of which are singletons. Of the sample, roughly an eighth is held by the ten largest clones. The treatment or condition label here, explained by the study, means: live attenuated yellow fever vaccine strain. This specimen consisted of PBMCs, obtained 15 days after the yellow fever booster vaccination. The receptors were sampled from a man aged 25 to 40 who received the YFV17D yellow fever vaccine.

The rearrangement joins TRBV19 to TRBJ1-6; D unresolved. The CDR3 totals 14 residues. Trimming shortened V by 5 bases and J by 0 bases, and 5 bases separated the two germline ends. Germline V gene sequence: CDR1 LNHDA, CDR2 SQIVND (reference sequence). The CDR3 DNA reads TGTGCCAGTAGTCTGTACTCCTATAATTCACCCCTCCACTTT. It is translated as CASSLYSYNSPLHF.

Only a few counts were recorded for this clonotype. This rearrangement joins TRBV7-2 to TRBJ1-1, with 7 bases identical to TRBD1. The V and J ends lost 1 base and 2 bases, in that order; junction bases with no gene match: 4. CDR1 SGHTA and CDR2 FQGNSA come from the germline V gene. CDR3 length equals 15 residues. CDR3 sequence reads: CASSLDRDRNTEAFF. The DNA for the CDR3 is TGTGCCAGCAGCTTAGACCGGGACAGAAACACTGAAGCTTTCTTT.

The chain couples TRBV5-1 to TRBJ2-5; TRBD1 matches at 10 bases. The CDR3 contains 15 residues. The J segment lost 4 bases and the V segment lost 4 bases, leaving 7 bases of the junction unmatched. Germline CDR1 reads SGHRS; CDR2 reads YFSETQ. CDR3 in amino acids: CASSRDRGWRETQYF. DNA for the CDR3: TGCGCCAGCAGCAGGGACAGGGGATGGCGAGAGACCCAGTACTTC.

J is TRBJ2-7 and V is TRBV28; TRBD2 agrees at 8 bases. Germline CDR1 and CDR2: MDHEN and SYDVKM. CDR3 size: 15 residues. J gave up 0 bases and V 8 bases, and 9 bases lay outside the gene matches. The CDR3 sequence is CASRGVGTSSYEQYF. For the CDR3, the DNA is TGTGCCAGCCGGGGTGTGGGGACTAGCTCCTACGAGCAGTACTTC.

This clonotype was seen at least ten times. The gene calls are TRBV20-1 and TRBJ2-1, with 11 bases that match TRBD2. After removal of 1 base from V and 8 bases from J, the junction contained 10 bases not matched to a gene. This CDR3 is 16 amino acids long. Germline V gene data show CDR1 as DFQATT and CDR2 as SNEGSKA (reference sequence). CDR3 coding DNA: TGCAGTGCTAGAGTCTTAGCGGGAGGGCCTGCTCATGAGCAGTTCTTC. This gives the protein CSARVLAGGPAHEQFF.

This clonotype has just a few counts. The CDR3 sequence: CASSPADTGELFF. The CDR3 nucleotides are TGCGCCAGCAGCCCCGCTGACACCGGGGAGCTGTTTTTT. This chain links TRBV4-3 with TRBJ2-2, with D hard to call. Trimming removed 4 bases from V and 3 bases from J, with 6 bases in between. The CDR3 covers 13 residues. Germline V gene lookup returns CDR1 LGHNA and CDR2 YSLEER.

The rearrangement uses TRBV12-3 or TRBV12-4 and TRBJ2-3; TRBD1 matches 10 bases. The CDR3 runs to 16 residues. J was trimmed by 8 bases and V by 1 base; bases with no gene match: 9. The CDR3 here is CASSLVTGGARLTQYF. CDR3 DNA: TGTGCCAGCAGTTTAGTGACAGGGGGCGCGAGGCTTACGCAGTATTTT.

This clonotype has only a few counts. V gene TRBV29-1 combines with J gene TRBJ2-3, with 7 positions matching TRBD1. The CDR3 is 15 amino acids. Unmatched junction bases numbered 10, after V lost 2 bases and J lost 5 bases. Germline CDR1 is SQVTM and CDR2 is ANQGSEA. The CDR3 DNA follows: TGCAGCGTTGAATGGGACAGTCCCGATTTAGATACGCAGTATTTT. It is translated as CSVEWDSPDLDTQYF.

This clonotype turned up a few times. This sequence joins TRBV5-1 and TRBJ2-3; 10 nucleotides match TRBD2. This CDR3 contains 16 residues. Germline CDR1 SGHRS, CDR2 YFSETQ. V trimming: 0 bases; J trimming: 8 bases; junction bases outside the gene matches: 9. DNA of the CDR3: TGCGCCAGCAGCTTGGGAGGACTAGCGGAGAGGGGTACGCAGTATTTT. As protein: CASSLGGLAERGTQYF.

This rearrangement joins TRBV7-9 to TRBJ1-1; possible D gene TRBD1, 5 bases. The CDR3 has 14 residues. Germline CDR1 reads SEHNR; CDR2 reads FQNEAQ (reference sequence). V lost 7 bases and J 3 bases, leaving 15 bases between the germline ends. The CDR3 coding sequence is TGTGCCAGCACCATTGCGGGGGGAGACACTGAAGCTTTCTTT. Residues: CASTIAGGDTEAFF.

J is TRBJ1-5 and V is TRBV10-1; no definite D call. The germline CDR1 and CDR2 sequences are WNHNN and SYGVQD (reference sequence). V dropped 0 bases and J dropped 6 bases, with 6 bases sitting between them. The CDR3 has 13 amino acids. The CDR3 region has the DNA TGCGCCAGCAGTGAGTCCCGGGGTCAGCCCCAGCATTTT. This codes for CASSESRGQPQHF.

This sequence joins TRBV6-1 and TRBJ2-2, with TRBD2 as a possible D gene (5 bases). This CDR3 has 13 amino acids. CDR1 is MNHNS, CDR2 SASEGT, per germline. With 8 bases removed from V and 4 bases from J, the gap between germline ends came to 11 bases. The CDR3 DNA follows: TGTGCCAGCCTAACTAGTTCCACCGGGGAGCTGTTTTTT. It is translated as CASLTSSTGELFF.

This clonotype showed up just once. The V and J genes are TRBV20-1 and TRBJ2-1, with TRBD1 matching over 7 bases. This CDR3 has 14 amino acids. CDR1 and CDR2 from the germline V gene are DFQATT and SNEGSKA (reference sequence). V was pared by 3 bases and J by 9 bases, with 11 bases of the junction left unmatched. This chain's CDR3 is CSARSQGVLGEQFF. As DNA, the CDR3 is TGCAGTGCTAGGAGTCAGGGGGTTTTAGGTGAGCAGTTCTTC.